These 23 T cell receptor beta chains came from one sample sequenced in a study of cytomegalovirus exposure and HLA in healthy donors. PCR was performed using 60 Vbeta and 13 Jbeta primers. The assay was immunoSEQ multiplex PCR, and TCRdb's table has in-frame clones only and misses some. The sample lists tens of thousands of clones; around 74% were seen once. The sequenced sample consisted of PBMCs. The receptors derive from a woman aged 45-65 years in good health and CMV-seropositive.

The CDR3 is CASSLVLAGAGETQYF. The CDR3 DNA reads TGTGCCAGCAGCTTAGTACTAGCGGGAGCTGGAGAGACCCAGTACTTC. J is TRBJ2-5 and V is TRBV7-2; 11 bases align to TRBD2. V trimming: 1 base; J trimming: 4 bases; junction bases outside the gene matches: 5. CDR3 length: 16 amino acids. Germline-derived CDR1 and CDR2 are SGHTA and FQGNSA.

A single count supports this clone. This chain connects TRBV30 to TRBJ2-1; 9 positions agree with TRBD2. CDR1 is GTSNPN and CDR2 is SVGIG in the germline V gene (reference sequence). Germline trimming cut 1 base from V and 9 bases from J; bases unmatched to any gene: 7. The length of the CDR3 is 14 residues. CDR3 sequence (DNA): TGTGCCTGGAGTGCGCTAGCGGGAATCGGTGAGCAGTTCTTC. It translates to CAWSALAGIGEQFF.

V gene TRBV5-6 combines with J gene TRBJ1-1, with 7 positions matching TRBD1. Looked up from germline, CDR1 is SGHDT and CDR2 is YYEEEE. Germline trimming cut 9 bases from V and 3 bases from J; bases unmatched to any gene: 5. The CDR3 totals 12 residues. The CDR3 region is CATQGTHTEAFF. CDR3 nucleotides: TGTGCCACACAGGGGACGCACACTGAAGCTTTCTTT.

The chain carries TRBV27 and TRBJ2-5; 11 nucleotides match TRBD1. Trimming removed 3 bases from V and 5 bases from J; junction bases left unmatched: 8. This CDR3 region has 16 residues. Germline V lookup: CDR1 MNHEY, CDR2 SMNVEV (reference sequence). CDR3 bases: TGTGCCAGCAGTTTTGGGACAGGGGGAATTGGGGAGACCCAGTACTTC. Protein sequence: CASSFGTGGIGETQYF.

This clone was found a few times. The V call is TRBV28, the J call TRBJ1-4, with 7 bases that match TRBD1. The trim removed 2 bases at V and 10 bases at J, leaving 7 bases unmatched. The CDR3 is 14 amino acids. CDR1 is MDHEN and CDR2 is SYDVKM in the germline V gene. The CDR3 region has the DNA TGTGCCAGCAGTTTACAGGGACAGCAGGCAAAACTGTTTTTT. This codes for CASSLQGQQAKLFF.

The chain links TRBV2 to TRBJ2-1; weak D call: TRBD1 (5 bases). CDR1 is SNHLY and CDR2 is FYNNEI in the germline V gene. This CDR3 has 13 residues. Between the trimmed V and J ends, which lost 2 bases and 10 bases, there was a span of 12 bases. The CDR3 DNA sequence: TGTGCCAGCAGTGAATTGCAGGGAAGCGAGCAGTTCTTC. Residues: CASSELQGSEQFF. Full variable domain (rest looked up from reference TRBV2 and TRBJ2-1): EPEVTQTPSHQVTQMGQEVILRCVPISNHLYFYWYRQILGQKVEFLVSFYNNEISEKSEIFDDQFSVERPDGSNFTLKIRSTKLEDSAMYFCASSELQGSEQFFGPGTRLTVL.

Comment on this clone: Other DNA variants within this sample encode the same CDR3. CDR3 in DNA: TGCGCCAGCAGCTTGAGGGGACAGATGAACACTGAAGCTTTCTTT. Translated: CASSLRGQMNTEAFF. The V gene is TRBV5-1, the J gene TRBJ1-1, with 7 bases aligning to TRBD1. V lost 1 base and J lost 0; bases outside the gene matches: 3. CDR3 length equals 15 residues. Germline V gene lookup returns CDR1 SGHRS and CDR2 YFSETQ.

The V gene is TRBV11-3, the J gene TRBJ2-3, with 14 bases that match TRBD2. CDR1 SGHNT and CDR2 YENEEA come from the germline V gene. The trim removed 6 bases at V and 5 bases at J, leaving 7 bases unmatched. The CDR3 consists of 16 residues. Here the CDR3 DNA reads TGTGCCAGCAGTCCGGGACTAGCGGGAGCAAAAGATACGCAGTATTTT. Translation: CASSPGLAGAKDTQYF.

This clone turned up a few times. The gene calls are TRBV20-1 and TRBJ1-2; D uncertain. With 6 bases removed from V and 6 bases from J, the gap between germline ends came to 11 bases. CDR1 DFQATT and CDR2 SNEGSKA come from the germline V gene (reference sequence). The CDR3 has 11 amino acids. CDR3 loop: CSAPGNHGYTF. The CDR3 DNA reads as TGCAGTGCCCCGGGGAACCATGGCTACACCTTC.

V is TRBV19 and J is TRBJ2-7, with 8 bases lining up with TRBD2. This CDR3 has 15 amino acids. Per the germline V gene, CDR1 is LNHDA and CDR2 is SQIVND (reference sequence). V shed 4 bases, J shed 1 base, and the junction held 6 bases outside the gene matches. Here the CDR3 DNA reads TGTGCCAGTAGTACTCGGGCGGGAGGATCCTACGAGCAGTACTTC. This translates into CASSTRAGGSYEQYF.

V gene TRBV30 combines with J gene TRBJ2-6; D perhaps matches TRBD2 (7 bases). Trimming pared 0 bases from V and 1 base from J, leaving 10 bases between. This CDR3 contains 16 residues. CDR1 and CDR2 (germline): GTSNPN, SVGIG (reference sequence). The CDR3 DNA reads TGTGCCTGGAGTGTGGGGGGGGCGTCTGGGGCCAACGTCCTGACTTTC. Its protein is CAWSVGGASGANVLTF.

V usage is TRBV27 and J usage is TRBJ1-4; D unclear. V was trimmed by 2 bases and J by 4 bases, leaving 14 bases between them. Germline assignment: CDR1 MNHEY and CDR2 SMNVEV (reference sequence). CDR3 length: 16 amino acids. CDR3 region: CASSLTPSAINEKLFF. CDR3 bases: TGTGCCAGCAGTTTAACCCCCTCCGCGATTAATGAAAAACTGTTTTTT. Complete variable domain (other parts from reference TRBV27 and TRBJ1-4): EAQVTQNPRYLITVTGKKLTVTCSQNMNHEYMSWYRQDPGLGLRQIYYSMNVEVTDKGDVPEGYKVSRKEKRNFPLILESPSPNQTSLYFCASSLTPSAINEKLFFGSGTQLSVL.

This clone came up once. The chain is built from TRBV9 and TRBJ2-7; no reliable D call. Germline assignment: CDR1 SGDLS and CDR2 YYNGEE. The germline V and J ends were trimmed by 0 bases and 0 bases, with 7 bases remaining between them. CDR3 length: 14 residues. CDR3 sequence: CASSVGQVSYEQYF. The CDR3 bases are TGTGCCAGCAGCGTAGGTCAGGTCTCCTACGAGCAGTACTTC.

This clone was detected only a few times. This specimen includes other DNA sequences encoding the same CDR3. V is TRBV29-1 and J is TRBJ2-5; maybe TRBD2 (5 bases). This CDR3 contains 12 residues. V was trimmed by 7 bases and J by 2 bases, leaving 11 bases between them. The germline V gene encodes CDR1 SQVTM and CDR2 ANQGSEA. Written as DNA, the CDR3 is TGCAGCGGCCTTCGGGGACAAGAGACCCAGTACTTC. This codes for CSGLRGQETQYF. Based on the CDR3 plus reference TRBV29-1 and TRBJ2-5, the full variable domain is SAVISQKPSRDICQRGTSLTIQCQVDSQVTMMFWYRQQPGQSLTLIATANQGSEATYESGFVIDKFPISRPNLTFSTLTVSNMSPEDSSIYLCSGLRGQETQYFGPGTRLLVL.

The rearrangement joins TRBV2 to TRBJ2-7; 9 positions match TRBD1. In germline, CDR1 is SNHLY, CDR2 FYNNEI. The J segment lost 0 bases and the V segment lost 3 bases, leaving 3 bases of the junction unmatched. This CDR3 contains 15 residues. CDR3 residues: CASSEGTGFSYEQYF. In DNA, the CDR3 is TGTGCCAGCAGTGAGGGGACAGGGTTCTCCTACGAGCAGTACTTC.

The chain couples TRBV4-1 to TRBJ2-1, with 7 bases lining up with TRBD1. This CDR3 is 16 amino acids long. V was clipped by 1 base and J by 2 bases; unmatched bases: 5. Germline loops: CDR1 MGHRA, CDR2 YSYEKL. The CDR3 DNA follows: TGCGCCAGCAGCCAAGTGACAGGGAAGGCCTACAATGAGCAGTTCTTC. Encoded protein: CASSQVTGKAYNEQFF.

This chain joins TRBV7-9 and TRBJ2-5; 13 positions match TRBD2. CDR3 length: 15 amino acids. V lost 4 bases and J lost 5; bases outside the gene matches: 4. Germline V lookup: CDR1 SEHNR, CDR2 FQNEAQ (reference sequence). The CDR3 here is CASSSQLAGGETQYF. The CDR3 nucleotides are TGTGCCAGCAGCTCACAACTAGCGGGAGGGGAGACCCAGTACTTC.

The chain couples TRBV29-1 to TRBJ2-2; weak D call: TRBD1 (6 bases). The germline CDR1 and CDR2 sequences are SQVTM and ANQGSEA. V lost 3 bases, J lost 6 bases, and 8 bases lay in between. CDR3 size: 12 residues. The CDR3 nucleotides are TGCAGCGTTGAGGGGGCGGCCGGGGAGCTGTTTTTT. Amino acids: CSVEGAAGELFF.

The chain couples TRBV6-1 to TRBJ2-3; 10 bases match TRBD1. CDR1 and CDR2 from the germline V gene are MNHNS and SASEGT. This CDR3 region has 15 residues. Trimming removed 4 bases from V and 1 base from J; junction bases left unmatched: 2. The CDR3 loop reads CASSVGTGGTDTQYF. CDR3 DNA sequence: TGTGCCAGCAGTGTAGGGACAGGGGGCACAGATACGCAGTATTTT.

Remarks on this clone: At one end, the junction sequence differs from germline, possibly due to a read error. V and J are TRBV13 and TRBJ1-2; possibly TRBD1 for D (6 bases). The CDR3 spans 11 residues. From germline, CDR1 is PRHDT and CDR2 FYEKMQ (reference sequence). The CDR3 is CASSFGTWTAF. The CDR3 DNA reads TGTGCCAGCAGCTTCGGGACGTGGACAGCCTTC.

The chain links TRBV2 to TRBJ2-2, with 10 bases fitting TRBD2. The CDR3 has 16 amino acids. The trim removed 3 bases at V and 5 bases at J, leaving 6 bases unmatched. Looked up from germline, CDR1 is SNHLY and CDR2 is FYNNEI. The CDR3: CASSEFLAGVTGELFF. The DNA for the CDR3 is TGTGCCAGCAGTGAGTTTCTAGCGGGAGTTACCGGGGAGCTGTTTTTT.

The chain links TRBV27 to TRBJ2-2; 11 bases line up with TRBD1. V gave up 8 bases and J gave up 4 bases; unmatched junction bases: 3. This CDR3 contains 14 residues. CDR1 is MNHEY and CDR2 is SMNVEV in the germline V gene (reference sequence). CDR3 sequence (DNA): TGTGCCAGCGGACAGGGGGCGCCCACCGGGGAGCTGTTTTTT. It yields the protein CASGQGAPTGELFF.

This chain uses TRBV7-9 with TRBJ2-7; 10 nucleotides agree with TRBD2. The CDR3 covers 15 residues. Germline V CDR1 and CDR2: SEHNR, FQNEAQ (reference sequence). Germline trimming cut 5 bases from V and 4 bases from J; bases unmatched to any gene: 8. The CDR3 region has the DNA TGTGCCAGCAGCATGAGATCTAGCGGGAGTTACGAGCAGTACTTC. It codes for CASSMRSSGSYEQYF.